This is a list of T cell receptor beta chains from one sample in a study of blood T cell repertoires in COVID-19. Only in-frame clones appear in the TCRdb table, and some are missing; sequencing was by immunoSEQ multiplex PCR. The repertoire holds 56,000 or so clones, with under 90% as singletons. Sequenced input: peripheral blood. The receptors were sampled from a woman of 80 years or more with acute or convalescent COVID-19. Both conserved end residues are part of each CDR3. A D gene is named only where the DNA matches it firmly. Rows give clone size only sometimes, using once, few, many, or a class for an expanded clone.

CDR3aa: CASSYSLDSSGNTIYF
CDR3nt: TGTGCCAGCAGTTACTCCCTCGACAGTTCTGGAAACACCATATATTTT
j_gene: TRBJ1-3
abundance: NA
v_gene: TRBV6-5
d_gene: NA

CDR3aa: CASSFRTAGANVLTF
CDR3nt: TGTGCCAGCAGCTTTAGAACTGCTGGGGCCAACGTCCTGACTTTC
j_gene: TRBJ2-6
abundance: NA
v_gene: TRBV5-6
d_gene: NA

CDR3aa: CAWSVGDRADQPQHF
CDR3nt: TGTGCCTGGAGTGTGGGTGACAGGGCAGATCAGCCCCAGCATTTT
j_gene: TRBJ1-5
abundance: few
v_gene: TRBV30
d_gene: TRBD1

CDR3aa: CASSPDRGGGSPLHF
CDR3nt: TGTGCCAGCTCACCAGACAGGGGCGGTGGTTCACCCCTCCACTTT
j_gene: TRBJ1-6
abundance: NA
v_gene: TRBV18
d_gene: TRBD1

CDR3aa: CASSLGTGPGETQYF
CDR3nt: TGCGCCAGCAGCCTGGGGACTGGGCCGGGGGAGACCCAGTACTTC
j_gene: TRBJ2-5
abundance: NA
v_gene: TRBV4-1
d_gene: NA

CDR3aa: CASSETNSGLAEYEQYF
CDR3nt: TGTGCCAGCAGTGAAACCAATTCTGGACTAGCCGAATACGAGCAGTACTTC
j_gene: TRBJ2-7
abundance: few
v_gene: TRBV2
d_gene: TRBD2

CDR3aa: CASSLAGLSTEAFF
CDR3nt: TGCGCCAGCAGCTTGGCCGGTTTAAGCACTGAAGCTTTCTTT
j_gene: TRBJ1-1
abundance: NA
v_gene: TRBV5-1
d_gene: NA

CDR3aa: CASSSDRGGQPQHF
CDR3nt: TGTGCCAGCAGTTCTGACAGGGGTGGGCAGCCCCAGCATTTT
j_gene: TRBJ1-5
abundance: NA
v_gene: TRBV6-5
d_gene: TRBD1

CDR3aa: CAAAGTVNQPQHF
CDR3nt: TGTGCCGCTGCCGGGACAGTAAATCAGCCCCAGCATTTT
j_gene: TRBJ1-5
abundance: few
v_gene: TRBV19
d_gene: TRBD1

CDR3aa: CASMGRTANSYEQYF
CDR3nt: TGTGCCAGCATGGGCCGTACGGCTAACTCCTACGAGCAGTACTTC
j_gene: TRBJ2-7
abundance: NA
v_gene: TRBV6-5
d_gene: NA

CDR3aa: CASRRGVETDTQYF
CDR3nt: TGCGCCAGCAGGCGGGGGGTTGAAACAGATACGCAGTATTTT
j_gene: TRBJ2-3
abundance: few
v_gene: TRBV5-1
d_gene: TRBD2

CDR3aa: CATSRAGGAQTQYF
CDR3nt: TGTGCCACCAGCAGGGCAGGGGGCGCACAGACCCAGTACTTC
j_gene: TRBJ2-5
abundance: NA
v_gene: TRBV15
d_gene: TRBD1

CDR3aa: CASRGTGIDEQYF
CDR3nt: TGTGCCAGCAGGGGGACAGGGATCGACGAGCAGTACTTC
j_gene: TRBJ2-7
abundance: NA
v_gene: TRBV12-3/TRBV12-4
d_gene: TRBD1

CDR3aa: CASSEVMRGGPLNEQFF
CDR3nt: TGTGCCAGCAGCGAAGTGATGAGGGGGGGGCCCCTCAATGAGCAGTTCTTC
j_gene: TRBJ2-1
abundance: NA
v_gene: TRBV14
d_gene: NA

CDR3aa: CASLPGESSYEQYF
CDR3nt: TGTGCCAGCCTACCCGGGGAGAGCTCCTACGAGCAGTACTTC
j_gene: TRBJ2-7
abundance: once
v_gene: TRBV10-3
d_gene: NA

CDR3aa: CASNPYRGDQPQHF
CDR3nt: TGTGCCAGCAATCCGTACAGGGGAGATCAGCCCCAGCATTTT
j_gene: TRBJ1-5
abundance: NA
v_gene: TRBV27
d_gene: TRBD1

CDR3aa: CASGPYGADTQYF
CDR3nt: TGTGCTAGTGGACCCTACGGGGCAGATACGCAGTATTTT
j_gene: TRBJ2-3
abundance: NA
v_gene: TRBV12-5
d_gene: NA

CDR3aa: CASSRGTGGTGGNTIYF
CDR3nt: TGTGCCAGCAGCCGGGGGACGGGGGGCACTGGTGGAAACACCATATATTTT
j_gene: TRBJ1-3
abundance: NA
v_gene: TRBV3-1/TRBV3-2
d_gene: NA

CDR3aa: CASSQDRDSWSLGYTF
CDR3nt: TGTGCCAGCAGCCAAGATCGAGATAGCTGGAGCCTTGGCTACACCTTC
j_gene: TRBJ1-2
abundance: once
v_gene: TRBV14
d_gene: NA

CDR3aa: CASRPIGGNTEAFF
CDR3nt: TGTGCCAGTAGGCCCATCGGGGGGAACACTGAAGCTTTCTTT
j_gene: TRBJ1-1
abundance: NA
v_gene: TRBV19
d_gene: NA

CDR3aa: CASLPPGATNEKLFF
CDR3nt: TGTGCCAGCTTACCGCCCGGGGCAACTAATGAAAAACTGTTTTTT
j_gene: TRBJ1-4
abundance: NA
v_gene: TRBV18
d_gene: NA

CDR3aa: CASSTQDRVGAFF
CDR3nt: TGTGCCAGCAGCACACAAGACAGGGTTGGAGCTTTCTTT
j_gene: TRBJ1-1
abundance: NA
v_gene: TRBV5-4
d_gene: TRBD1

CDR3aa: CATSRDWATSTDTQYF
CDR3nt: TGTGCCACCAGCAGAGATTGGGCCACTAGCACAGATACGCAGTATTTT
j_gene: TRBJ2-3
abundance: few
v_gene: TRBV15
d_gene: NA

CDR3aa: CASSQELLGQAFF
CDR3nt: TGTGCCAGCAGCCAAGAGCTCTTGGGCCAAGCTTTCTTT
j_gene: TRBJ1-1
abundance: few
v_gene: TRBV3-1/TRBV3-2
d_gene: NA

CDR3aa: CASSSGQNSNQPQHF
CDR3nt: TGTGCCAGCAGCTCGGGACAGAATAGCAATCAGCCCCAGCATTTT
j_gene: TRBJ1-5
abundance: NA
v_gene: TRBV5-8
d_gene: TRBD1

CDR3aa: CSVDPQGYGYTF
CDR3nt: TGCAGCGTTGATCCCCAGGGATACGGCTACACCTTC
j_gene: TRBJ1-2
abundance: NA
v_gene: TRBV29-1
d_gene: NA

CDR3aa: CASSFAAVSTDTQYF
CDR3nt: TGTGCCAGCAGCTTTGCGGCAGTTAGCACAGATACGCAGTATTTT
j_gene: TRBJ2-3
abundance: NA
v_gene: TRBV11-1
d_gene: NA